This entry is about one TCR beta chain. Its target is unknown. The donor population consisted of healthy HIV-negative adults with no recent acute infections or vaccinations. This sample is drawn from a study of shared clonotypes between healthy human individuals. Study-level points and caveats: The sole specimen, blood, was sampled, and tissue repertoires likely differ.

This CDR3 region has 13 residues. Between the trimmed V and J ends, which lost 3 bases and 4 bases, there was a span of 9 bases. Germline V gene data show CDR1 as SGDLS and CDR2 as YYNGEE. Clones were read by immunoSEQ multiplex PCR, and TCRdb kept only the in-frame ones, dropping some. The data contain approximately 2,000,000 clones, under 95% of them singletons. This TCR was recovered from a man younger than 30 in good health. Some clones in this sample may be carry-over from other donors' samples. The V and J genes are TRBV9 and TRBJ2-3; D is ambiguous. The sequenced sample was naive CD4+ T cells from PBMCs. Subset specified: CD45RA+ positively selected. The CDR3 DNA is TGTGCCAGCAGCGCCCGGGTGGCAGATACGCAGTATTTT. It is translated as CASSARVADTQYF.